This entry lists 23 T cell receptor beta chains sequenced from one sample in a study of CD8 T cells in Susac syndrome. Reverse transcription of 0.5 to 1 ug RNA was performed with random hexamers. TCRdb passed the immunoSEQ multiplex PCR reads through MiXCR, listing each CDR3 protein once. The sample includes around 160,000 distinct CDR3 sequences, about 93% of them seen just once. Source material: CD4+ T cells from PBMCs. Receptor source: a human donor in good health.

This rearrangement joins TRBV19 to TRBJ1-6, with D perhaps TRBD1 (6 bases). Germline values: CDR1 LNHDA, CDR2 SQIVND (reference sequence). Trimming stripped 10 bases from V and 9 bases from J, with 19 bases between. This CDR3 spans 14 amino acids. The CDR3 DNA follows: TGTGCCACGCAAAACAGGGCCGCCGGTTCACCCCTCCACTTT. Translation gives CATQNRAAGSPLHF.

The chain links TRBV9 to TRBJ2-1, with TRBD2 matching over 7 bases. Losses at the gene ends were 0 bases for V and 6 bases for J; bases not matched to a gene: 3. This CDR3 is 14 amino acids long. Germline-derived CDR1 and CDR2 are SGDLS and YYNGEE. The CDR3 nucleotides read TGTGCCAGCAGCGTAGAGATAGCGGGCAATGAGCAGTTCTTC. Protein product: CASSVEIAGNEQFF.

This clonotype was detected only once. V usage is TRBV20-1 and J usage is TRBJ1-2; D is unresolved. With 3 bases removed from V and 4 bases from J, the gap between germline ends came to 15 bases. Germline CDR1 is DFQATT and CDR2 is SNEGSKA (reference sequence). The CDR3 is 14 amino acids. The CDR3 is CSASPGTELYGYTF. The CDR3 nucleotides read TGCAGTGCTAGCCCGGGAACAGAACTCTATGGCTACACCTTC.

This clonotype was seen just once. The CDR3 here is CASSQDLTSGGYNEQFF. The CDR3 DNA is TGTGCCAGCAGCCAAGACCTGACTAGCGGGGGCTACAATGAGCAGTTCTTC. The V and J genes are TRBV3-1 and TRBJ2-1; 12 nucleotides line up with TRBD2. Germline CDR1 LGHDT, CDR2 YNNKEL (reference sequence). The CDR3 sequence is 17 residues long. After removal of 0 bases from V and 3 bases from J, the junction contained 3 bases not matched to a gene.

The sample holds a few counts of this clonotype. The J gene is TRBJ1-2, the V gene TRBV7-9, with 8 nucleotides matching TRBD1. CDR3 length: 14 residues. CDR1 SEHNR and CDR2 FQNEAQ come from the germline V gene (reference sequence). The trim removed 2 bases at V and 8 bases at J, leaving 7 bases unmatched. The CDR3 loop is CASSLNQGARGYTF. The CDR3 DNA follows: TGTGCCAGCAGCTTAAACCAGGGGGCGCGGGGCTACACCTTC.

The chain is built from TRBV18 and TRBJ1-2; no clear D gene. V lost 0 bases and J 6 bases, leaving 11 bases between the germline ends. Germline assignment: CDR1 KGHSH and CDR2 LQKENI. The CDR3 is 14 residues long. For the CDR3, the DNA is TGTGCCAGCTCACCACCCTCCGTCCCCCATGGCTACACCTTC. Its protein is CASSPPSVPHGYTF.

The gene calls are TRBV30 and TRBJ2-2; perhaps D is TRBD1 or TRBD2 (5 bases each). V was trimmed by 1 base and J by 2 bases, leaving 11 bases between them. Germline assignment: CDR1 GTSNPN and CDR2 SVGIG (reference sequence). The CDR3 is made up of 15 amino acids. The CDR3 nucleotides read TGTGCCTGGAGTGGGGGACGGGCAAACACCGGGGAGCTGTTTTTT. Translation: CAWSGGRANTGELFF.

The gene calls are TRBV6-5 and TRBJ2-7; TRBD2 is a possible D gene (6 bases). V lost 4 bases and J lost 4, with 14 bases in between. The CDR3 is 14 amino acids. Germline V gives CDR1 MNHEY, CDR2 SVGAGI. The CDR3 nucleotides are TGTGCCAGCAGTTCGGACACGGGGGATTACGAGCAGTACTTC. Translated: CASSSDTGDYEQYF.

The chain recombines TRBV29-1 with TRBJ2-3, with D possibly being TRBD1 or TRBD2 (5 bases each). Deletions cut 6 bases from V and 5 bases from J, with 15 bases between. The CDR3 has 13 residues. Germline-derived CDR1 and CDR2 are SQVTM and ANQGSEA. CDR3 sequence reads: CSVAGTVKDTQYF. The CDR3 region has the DNA TGCAGCGTCGCCGGGACGGTGAAAGATACGCAGTATTTT.

The CDR3 reads CASSTTGASYEQYF. CDR3 DNA: TGTGCCAGCAGCACCACAGGAGCCTCCTACGAGCAGTACTTC. The chain combines TRBV5-6 with TRBJ2-7; D may be TRBD1 (5 bases). V was trimmed by 4 bases and J by 0 bases, leaving 11 bases between them. This CDR3 spans 14 amino acids. CDR1 and CDR2 (germline): SGHDT, YYEEEE.

The chain joins TRBV30 to TRBJ1-5; D unclear. Trimming shortened V by 2 bases and J by 3 bases, and 8 bases separated the two germline ends. This CDR3 is built from 13 residues. Germline loops: CDR1 GTSNPN, CDR2 SVGIG (reference sequence). The CDR3 sequence: CAWSYTDNQPQHF. The CDR3 nucleotides are TGTGCCTGGAGTTACACTGACAATCAGCCCCAGCATTTT.

V gene TRBV2 combines with J gene TRBJ2-7; no definite D call. Per germline, CDR1 SNHLY and CDR2 FYNNEI. V shed 6 bases and J shed 3 bases, with 15 bases lying between them. The CDR3 length is 14 residues. As DNA, the CDR3 is TGTGCCAGCAGCCCACCGTTAACGTACTACGAGCAGTACTTC. It specifies CASSPPLTYYEQYF. The full variable domain, its missing parts supplied by reference TRBV2 and TRBJ2-7, is EPEVTQTPSHQVTQMGQEVILRCVPISNHLYFYWYRQILGQKVEFLVSFYNNEISEKSEIFDDQFSVERPDGSNFTLKIRSTKLEDSAMYFCASSPPLTYYEQYFGPGTRLTVT.

The J gene is TRBJ2-2, the V gene TRBV5-1; D ambiguous. The germline V gene has CDR1 SGHRS and CDR2 YFSETQ. V was pared by 7 bases and J by 1 base, with 11 bases between. The CDR3 totals 14 residues. The CDR3 sequence is CASRQALNTGELFF. CDR3 bases: TGCGCCAGCCGGCAGGCCTTGAACACCGGGGAGCTGTTTTTT.

The rearrangement joins TRBV12-3 or TRBV12-4 to TRBJ2-3; D is possibly TRBD1 (5 bases). The CDR3 runs 13 residues. Deletions cut 5 bases from V and 1 base from J, with 7 bases between. The CDR3 coding sequence is TGTGCCAGCAGTGACAGTCGCACAGATACGCAGTATTTT. This codes for CASSDSRTDTQYF.

This clonotype was seen once. The chain joins TRBV6-5 to TRBJ2-1; tentatively, D is TRBD1 (5 bases). Germline V gene sequence: CDR1 MNHEY, CDR2 SVGAGI. V was trimmed by 4 bases and J by 7 bases, leaving 8 bases between them. The CDR3 has 12 amino acids. The CDR3 region has the DNA TGTGCCAGCAGTTCAGGGCATAATGAGCAGTTCTTC. Protein: CASSSGHNEQFF.

This chain joins TRBV12-3 or TRBV12-4 and TRBJ2-3; the D call may be TRBD1 or TRBD2 (5 bases each). The CDR3 extends over 15 amino acids. V lost 3 bases and J 1 base, leaving 11 bases between the germline ends. The CDR3: CASSFSGTRTDTQYF. For the CDR3, the DNA is TGTGCCAGCAGTTTTTCGGGGACCCGCACAGATACGCAGTATTTT.

This clonotype was seen just once. The V and J genes are TRBV5-8 and TRBJ2-5; D gene uncertain. This CDR3 region has 12 residues. Trimming took 4 bases from V and 5 from J, leaving 9 bases between them. Germline CDR1 and CDR2: SGHTS and YDEGEE. For the CDR3, the DNA is TGTGCCAGCAGCCGCCGCATCGAGACCCAGTACTTC. It is translated as CASSRRIETQYF.

This sequence joins TRBV7-2 and TRBJ1-5; unclear D gene. CDR3 length: 12 residues. V was trimmed by 1 base and J by 5 bases, leaving 3 bases between them. CDR1 is SGHTA and CDR2 is FQGNSA in the germline V gene. The CDR3 protein is CASSLDDQPQHF. CDR3 sequence (DNA): TGTGCCAGCAGCTTAGACGATCAGCCCCAGCATTTT.

CDR3 nucleotide sequence: TGTGCCAGTAGTTCCGACAGGGGCAGTGAAGCTTTCTTT. Residues: CASSSDRGSEAFF. The rearrangement links TRBV19 to TRBJ1-1; TRBD1 agrees at 8 bases. CDR3 size: 13 residues. V shed 5 bases and J 7 bases; nucleotides not matched to a gene: 6. Germline V gene lookup returns CDR1 LNHDA and CDR2 SQIVND (reference sequence). Full variable domain (outside the CDR3, taken from reference TRBV19 and TRBJ1-1): DGGITQSPKYLFRKEGQNVTLSCEQNLNHDAMYWYRQDPGQGLRLIYYSQIVNDFQKGDIAEGYSVSREKKESFPLTVTSAQKNPTAFYLCASSSDRGSEAFFGQGTRLTVV.

V usage is TRBV14 and J usage is TRBJ2-3; no firm D call. Germline V CDR1 and CDR2: SGHDN, FVKESK. This CDR3 has 13 residues. V was shortened by 1 base and J by 6 bases, with 8 bases between the two germline ends. The CDR3 region is CASSQVSVDTQYF. The CDR3 DNA sequence: TGTGCCAGCAGCCAAGTGTCGGTGGATACGCAGTATTTT.

The gene calls are TRBV4-1 and TRBJ2-7; D remains unclear. Germline V gene data show CDR1 as MGHRA and CDR2 as YSYEKL. The CDR3 has 14 amino acids. V lost 1 base, J lost 6 bases, and 13 bases lay in between. This CDR3 reads CASSQGDSFPEQYF. CDR3 nucleotides: TGCGCCAGCAGCCAAGGGGATAGCTTCCCCGAGCAGTACTTC.

This clonotype was detected a few times. V and J are TRBV7-2 and TRBJ1-2; TRBD1 is a possible D gene (5 bases). Trimming shortened V by 5 bases and J by 3 bases, and 10 bases separated the two germline ends. The CDR3 length is 13 residues. Per the germline V gene, CDR1 is SGHTA and CDR2 is FQGNSA. CDR3: CASSLVGDYGYTF. In DNA form, the CDR3 reads TGTGCCAGCAGCCTGGTGGGGGACTATGGCTACACCTTC.

V usage is TRBV20-1 and J usage is TRBJ1-4; D unresolved. This CDR3 is built from 13 residues. Germline V gene data show CDR1 as DFQATT and CDR2 as SNEGSKA (reference sequence). V shed 6 bases and J shed 8 bases, with 16 bases lying between them. The CDR3 is CSARVGSLEKLFF. CDR3 coding DNA: TGCAGTGCCCGAGTGGGTTCTCTCGAAAAACTGTTTTTT.